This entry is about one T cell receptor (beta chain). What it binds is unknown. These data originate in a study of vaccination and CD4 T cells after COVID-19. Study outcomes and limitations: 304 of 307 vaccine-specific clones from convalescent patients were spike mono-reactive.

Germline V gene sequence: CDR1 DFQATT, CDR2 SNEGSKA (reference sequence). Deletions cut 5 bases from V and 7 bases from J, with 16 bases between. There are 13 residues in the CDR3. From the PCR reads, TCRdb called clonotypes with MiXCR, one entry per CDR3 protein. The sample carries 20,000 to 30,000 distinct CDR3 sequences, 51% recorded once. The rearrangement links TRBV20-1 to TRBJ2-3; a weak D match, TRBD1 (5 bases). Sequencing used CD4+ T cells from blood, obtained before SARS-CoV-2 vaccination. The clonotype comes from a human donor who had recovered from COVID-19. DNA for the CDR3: TGCAGTGCTGGAACTGGGGCTTTCAATACGCAGTATTTT. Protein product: CSAGTGAFNTQYF.